A single sample gave rise to the 27 T cell receptor beta chains below, sequenced in a study of response to subunit inactivated influenza vaccine. MiXCR, run by TCRdb on the RT-PCR reads, gives a single entry per CDR3 protein. The table shows hundreds of thousands of distinct CDR3 sequences, with 25% occurring only once. The sequencing here drew on CD4+ T cells sorted from PBMCs, taken less than 6 days after vaccination. These receptors all stem from a man over 45 who received an inactivated influenza vaccine.

This clonotype was seen a few times. This chain connects TRBV20-1 to TRBJ1-4, with 7 bases that match TRBD1. Unmatched junction bases numbered 9, after V lost 4 bases and J lost 4 bases. This CDR3 is built from 15 residues. CDR1 and CDR2 from the germline V gene are DFQATT and SNEGSKA (reference sequence). As DNA, the CDR3 is TGCAGTGCTACCCCTCCGGGACAGAGTAATGAAAAACTGTTTTTT. It encodes CSATPPGQSNEKLFF.

A few counts support this clonotype. CDR3 in amino acids: CASSFTYNEQFF. In nucleotides, the CDR3 is TGTGCCAGCAGCTTCACATACAATGAGCAGTTCTTC. V is TRBV7-2 and J is TRBJ2-1, with D unresolved. This CDR3 spans 12 amino acids. Trimming took off 3 bases at V and 4 bases at J, with 4 bases between the two ends. The germline gives CDR1 SGHTA, CDR2 FQGNSA.

The rearrangement uses TRBV6-5 and TRBJ2-7; 12 bases are shared with TRBD1. The junction had 6 bases not matched to a gene; V was cut back by 2 bases and J by 7 bases. Germline values: CDR1 MNHEY, CDR2 SVGAGI. The CDR3 extends over 15 amino acids. This CDR3 reads CASSYAGQGAGEQYF. The DNA for the CDR3 is TGTGCCAGCAGTTACGCGGGACAGGGGGCGGGGGAGCAGTACTTC.

This clonotype was observed a few times. This chain connects TRBV4-1 to TRBJ2-5; D gene ambiguous. V was trimmed by 3 bases and J by 1 base, leaving 9 bases between them. This CDR3 has 14 residues. Looked up from germline, CDR1 is MGHRA and CDR2 is YSYEKL. The CDR3 DNA reads as TGCGCCAGCAGCCAGCTTAACATCCAAGAGACCCAGTACTTC. It translates to CASSQLNIQETQYF.

This clonotype has only a few counts. The rearrangement joins TRBV29-1 to TRBJ2-3; no definite D call. The germline gives CDR1 SQVTM, CDR2 ANQGSEA. Trimming removed 1 base at V and 3 bases at J, with 5 bases between. The CDR3 is made up of 12 amino acids. In nucleotides, the CDR3 is TGCAGCGTTGAAGTCTTGACAGATACGCAGTATTTT. This translates into CSVEVLTDTQYF.

The V call is TRBV7-2, the J call TRBJ1-2; a possible D gene is TRBD1 (5 bases). V dropped 1 base and J dropped 4 bases, with 13 bases sitting between them. Per the germline V gene, CDR1 is SGHTA and CDR2 is FQGNSA. The CDR3 length is 15 residues. The CDR3 nucleotides read TGTGCCAGCAGCTTAGGCTTGGGGGGAGTCTATGGCTACACCTTC. Protein: CASSLGLGGVYGYTF.

This clonotype was detected only a few times. The chain links TRBV7-9 to TRBJ2-7; 11 nucleotides agree with TRBD1. CDR1 is SEHNR, CDR2 FQNEAQ, per germline (reference sequence). With 3 bases clipped from V and 3 bases from J, the junction kept 7 bases outside the gene matches. This CDR3 has 16 amino acids. CDR3 in DNA: TGTGCCAGCAGCTTGGCCCGCGGGACAGGGGGCTACGAGCAGTACTTC. This translates into CASSLARGTGGYEQYF.

The table lists this clonotype with a few counts. The rearrangement links TRBV4-2 to TRBJ2-2, with D possibly TRBD1 on 5 matching bases. This CDR3 region has 16 residues. Looked up from germline, CDR1 is LGHNA and CDR2 is YNFKEQ. Trimming stripped 2 bases from V and 2 bases from J, with 12 bases between. Here the CDR3 DNA reads TGTGCCAGCAGCCAACAGGGTGGAAGAAACACCGGGGAGCTGTTTTTT. This translates into CASSQQGGRNTGELFF.

The chain employs TRBV18 and TRBJ2-1; weak D call: TRBD2 (6 bases). The CDR3 sequence is 14 residues long. Germline lookup yields CDR1 KGHSH and CDR2 LQKENI. The germline V and J ends were trimmed by 5 bases and 5 bases, with 13 bases remaining between them. The CDR3 reads CASSRREAHNEQFF. The CDR3 DNA sequence: TGTGCCAGCTCAAGGAGGGAGGCCCACAATGAGCAGTTCTTC. Filled out from reference TRBV18 and TRBJ2-1, the complete variable domain reads NAGVMQNPRHLVRRRGQEARLRCSPMKGHSHVYWYRQLPEEGLKFMVYLQKENIIDESGMPKERFSAEFPKEGPSILRIQQVVRGDSAAYFCASSRREAHNEQFFGPGTRLTVL.

In this sample, this clonotype turned up a few times. The gene calls are TRBV5-1 and TRBJ2-5; possibly TRBD1 or TRBD2 for D (6 bases each). The V end lost 4 bases, the J end lost 2 bases, and 15 bases lay between the germline ends. The CDR3 sequence is 15 residues long. In germline, CDR1 is SGHRS, CDR2 YFSETQ. CDR3 in DNA: TGCGCCAGCAGCCCCGGGGGCAGCTTACAAGAGACCCAGTACTTC. This encodes CASSPGGSLQETQYF.

The chain is built from TRBV5-1 and TRBJ2-3; TRBD2 aligns across 8 bases. The germline V gene has CDR1 SGHRS and CDR2 YFSETQ. CDR3 length equals 14 residues. Germline trimming cut 5 bases from V and 2 bases from J; bases unmatched to any gene: 4. The CDR3 bases are TGCGCCAGCAGTGCCGGACTAGCCACAGATACGCAGTATTTT. This codes for CASSAGLATDTQYF.

This clonotype was recorded once. The rearrangement joins TRBV20-1 to TRBJ1-2, with a weak D call TRBD1 (5 bases). The germline gives CDR1 DFQATT, CDR2 SNEGSKA (reference sequence). This CDR3 is built from 15 residues. The ends were cut back, 0 bases at V and 3 bases at J, with 14 bases in the middle. CDR3 loop: CSARDRRGWDYGYTF. The CDR3 nucleotides read TGCAGTGCTAGAGATAGGAGGGGATGGGACTATGGCTACACCTTC.

This clonotype was observed a handful of times. The genes are TRBV6-2 or TRBV6-3 and TRBJ2-1; 7 positions agree with TRBD2. This CDR3 is built from 14 residues. Germline CDR1 reads MNHEY; CDR2 reads SVGEGT. With V trimmed by 8 bases and J by 2 bases, 6 bases remained unmatched. The CDR3 here is CASHSSGPYNEQFF. The CDR3 DNA follows: TGTGCCAGCCACTCTAGCGGACCCTACAATGAGCAGTTCTTC.

The chain uses TRBV6-1 and TRBJ1-1, with unresolved D. V lost 1 base, J lost 3 bases, and 9 bases lay in between. Germline-derived CDR1 and CDR2 are MNHNS and SASEGT. CDR3 length: 14 residues. CDR3 sequence: CASSEGRQYTEAFF. The CDR3 DNA sequence: TGTGCCAGCAGTGAAGGGCGGCAGTACACTGAAGCTTTCTTT.

The chain has TRBV12-3 or TRBV12-4 and TRBJ2-1, with a possible D match to TRBD1 (6 bases). CDR3 length equals 16 residues. The V gene lost 2 bases and the J gene lost 10 bases, with 21 bases spanning the gap. The CDR3 DNA reads TGTGCCAGCAGTTTACCGACGGTCAGGGGAAATGGAGAGCAGTTCTTC. This encodes CASSLPTVRGNGEQFF.

This clonotype was detected a few times. The chain couples TRBV5-1 to TRBJ2-1; 11 bases line up with TRBD2. V gave up 3 bases and J gave up 16 bases; unmatched junction bases: 12. Germline V CDR1 and CDR2: SGHRS, YFSETQ. The CDR3 totals 14 residues. The CDR3 sequence: CASSSAGTSGRSFF. The DNA of the CDR3 is TGCGCCAGCAGCTCAGCCGGGACTAGCGGCCGGAGTTTCTTC.

This clonotype was counted a few times. The V gene is TRBV15, the J gene TRBJ2-3; 9 bases agree with TRBD2. V was pared by 1 base and J by 2 bases, with 19 bases of the junction left unmatched. The germline V gene has CDR1 LNHNV and CDR2 YYDKDF (reference sequence). The CDR3 covers 21 residues. In DNA, the CDR3 is TGTGCCACCAGCAGAGCGCCGAGATTAGCGGGAGTCCCACTCCCCACAGATACGCAGTATTTT. Its translation is CATSRAPRLAGVPLPTDTQYF.

V and J are TRBV7-6 and TRBJ2-1, with 8 positions matching TRBD1. This CDR3 is built from 14 residues. V gave up 2 bases and J gave up 5 bases; unmatched junction bases: 2. Looked up from germline, CDR1 is SGHVS and CDR2 is FNYEAQ. The CDR3 DNA reads as TGTGCCAGCAGCTTACAGGGGGCTAACAATGAGCAGTTCTTC. The encoded protein is CASSLQGANNEQFF.

This clonotype has a handful of counts. This chain connects TRBV4-3 to TRBJ2-3, with D unresolved. Trimming pared 4 bases from V and 0 bases from J, leaving 14 bases between. Germline V gene data show CDR1 as LGHNA and CDR2 as YSLEER. The length of the CDR3 is 16 residues. The CDR3 region has the DNA TGCGCCAGCAGCCCCCGAGGAGCGTTTAGCACAGATACGCAGTATTTT. It encodes CASSPRGAFSTDTQYF.

V is TRBV12-3 or TRBV12-4 and J is TRBJ2-1; 8 bases map to TRBD2. V lost 6 bases to trimming and J lost 2 bases; unmatched junction nucleotides: 6. The CDR3 sequence is 15 residues long. CDR3 DNA: TGTGCCAGCAGCCGTCGAGCGGGGGCCTACAATGAGCAGTTCTTC. This codes for CASSRRAGAYNEQFF.

V gene TRBV7-9 combines with J gene TRBJ1-1; 9 bases align to TRBD1. CDR3 length: 15 amino acids. Germline lookup yields CDR1 SEHNR and CDR2 FQNEAQ (reference sequence). J lost 4 bases, V lost 6 bases, and 9 bases had no gene match. CDR3 sequence reads: CASRAGGQGGTEAFF. CDR3 DNA: TGTGCCAGCAGGGCAGGGGGACAGGGTGGCACTGAAGCTTTCTTT.

This chain links TRBV28 with TRBJ2-3; 7 nucleotides line up with TRBD2. With V trimmed by 8 bases and J by 1 base, 6 bases remained unmatched. The germline gives CDR1 MDHEN, CDR2 SYDVKM. This CDR3 is 14 amino acids long. This CDR3 is CASLSLAGTDTQYF. The CDR3 nucleotides read TGTGCCAGCCTTAGTCTAGCGGGCACAGATACGCAGTATTTT.

This clonotype showed up just a few times. V and J are TRBV19 and TRBJ2-1, with 12 positions matching TRBD2. Germline values: CDR1 LNHDA, CDR2 SQIVND (reference sequence). J gave up 7 bases and V 6 bases, and 4 bases lay outside the gene matches. This CDR3 has 14 amino acids. The CDR3 DNA reads TGTGCCAGTAGAACCGGACTAGCGGGAAATGAGCAGTTCTTC. Amino acids: CASRTGLAGNEQFF. The entire variable domain, with the rest obtained from reference TRBV19 and TRBJ2-1, is as follows: DGGITQSPKYLFRKEGQNVTLSCEQNLNHDAMYWYRQDPGQGLRLIYYSQIVNDFQKGDIAEGYSVSREKKESFPLTVTSAQKNPTAFYLCASRTGLAGNEQFFGPGTRLTVL.

The chain uses TRBV6-5 and TRBJ2-5, with 11 bases aligning to TRBD1. Germline lookup yields CDR1 MNHEY and CDR2 SVGAGI. Trimming removed 2 bases from V and 7 bases from J; junction bases left unmatched: 9. The CDR3 length is 16 residues. CDR3 DNA sequence: TGTGCCAGCAGTTACGCCGGACAGGGGGCGATGGTGACCCAGTACTTC. This encodes CASSYAGQGAMVTQYF.

The chain uses TRBV6-5 and TRBJ1-1, with D possibly matching TRBD1 (5 bases). The germline V and J ends were trimmed by 4 bases and 6 bases, with 18 bases remaining between them. The CDR3 contains 15 residues. Germline CDR1 reads MNHEY; CDR2 reads SVGAGI. CDR3 coding DNA: TGTGCCAGCAGTTGGGACTTTTTGAACAGCGCTGAAGCTTTCTTT. This translates into CASSWDFLNSAEAFF.

The gene calls are TRBV5-1 and TRBJ1-2; D not resolved. The CDR3 has 14 amino acids. Per germline, CDR1 SGHRS and CDR2 YFSETQ. The V end was cut by 3 bases, the J end by 5 bases, with 14 bases between. The CDR3 DNA reads TGCGCCAGCAGCTCCGCCCGGGCCGGATATGGCTACACCTTC. Amino acid sequence: CASSSARAGYGYTF.

This clonotype showed up many times. The chain is built from TRBV10-3 and TRBJ2-2; the D gene is possibly TRBD1 (6 bases). Germline V gene sequence: CDR1 ENHRY, CDR2 SYGVKD. The CDR3 extends over 18 amino acids. Trimming shortened V by 6 bases and J by 5 bases, and 25 bases separated the two germline ends. The CDR3 nucleotides read TGTGCCATCAGGGACTTTACAGGGATTGGTAGACGGACCGGGGAGCTGTTTTTT. Translation gives CAIRDFTGIGRRTGELFF.